What follows describes a single T cell receptor beta chain. As yet, its antigen is unknown. The V end was cut by 1 base, the J end by 0 bases, with 7 bases between. CDR1 and CDR2 (germline): SGHNT, YYREEE (reference sequence). There are 14 residues in the CDR3. The data originate from a study of shared clonotypes between healthy human individuals. For the study at large: With ages of 18 to 49, the donors were a couple of women and a few men.

Among the donors, all were Caucasian adults who lived in Nashville, Tennessee. Unsorted PBMC contributed roughly 300 ng DNA, 25,000 to 35,000 T cell genomes, to each replicate PCR. Using immunoSEQ multiplex PCR, the repertoire was profiled, and TCRdb retains in-frame clones only, with some absent. The sample lists hundreds of thousands of clones, about 79% seen once, with 10% to 15% in the top ten. Regarding the study as a whole: Limited genetic and exposure-history diversity came from having few donors.

This TCR was sampled from a woman in her thirties or forties in good health. Some clones in this sample may be carry-over from other donors' samples. This rearrangement joins TRBV5-4 to TRBJ2-5; possibly TRBD2 for D (5 bases). Source material: PBMCs. The CDR3 spells CASSLRRDQETQYF. CDR3 bases: TGTGCCAGCAGCTTGAGGCGGGACCAAGAGACCCAGTACTTC.